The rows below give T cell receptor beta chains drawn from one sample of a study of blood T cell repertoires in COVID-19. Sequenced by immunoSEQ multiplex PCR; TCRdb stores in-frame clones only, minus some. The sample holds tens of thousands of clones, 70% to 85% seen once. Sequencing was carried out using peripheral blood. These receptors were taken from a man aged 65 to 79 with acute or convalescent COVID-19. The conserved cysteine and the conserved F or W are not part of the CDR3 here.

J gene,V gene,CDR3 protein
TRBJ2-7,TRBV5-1,ASSLTGPSYEQY
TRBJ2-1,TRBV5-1,ASSLYSGGASYNEQF
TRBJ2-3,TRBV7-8,ASSLGGVAGLTDTQY
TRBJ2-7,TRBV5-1,ASSFGGPYEQY
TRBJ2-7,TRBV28,ASRQGSNEQY
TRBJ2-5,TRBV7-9,ASSLERGTETQY
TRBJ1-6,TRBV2,ASSRSGADNSPLH
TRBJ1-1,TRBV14,ASSPHRDSLMNTEAF
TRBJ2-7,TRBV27,ASSSSGTGVSYEQY
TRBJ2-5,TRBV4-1,ASSQDNKELETQY
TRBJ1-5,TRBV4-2,ASSQDWVRDRDNQPQH
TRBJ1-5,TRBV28,ASSLGTGWNQPQH
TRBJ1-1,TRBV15,ATSRAVRGTEAF
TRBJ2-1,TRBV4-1,ASSQGGGAGYNEQF
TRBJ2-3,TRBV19,ASSTGTGADTQY
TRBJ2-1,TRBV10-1,ASSVGGSYNEQF
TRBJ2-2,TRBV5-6,ASSDVRDRTGELF
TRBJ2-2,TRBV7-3,ASSPGQYTGELF
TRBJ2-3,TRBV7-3,ASSPQVGDTQY
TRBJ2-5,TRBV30,AWSGELAGGHETQY
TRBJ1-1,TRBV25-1,ASSEFGGAGSTEAF
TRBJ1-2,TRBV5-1,ASSATGGARGYT
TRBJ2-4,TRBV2,ASSGLAGGAKNIQY
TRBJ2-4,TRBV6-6,ASSPLGGRLAKNIQY
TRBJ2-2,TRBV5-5,ASSQAGLNTGELF
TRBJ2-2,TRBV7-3,ASRSSPGQGNTGELF
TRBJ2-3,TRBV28,ATRRGGADTQY
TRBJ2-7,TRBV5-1,ASSPLLVDEQY
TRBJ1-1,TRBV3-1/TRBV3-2,ASSQVRGGTEAF
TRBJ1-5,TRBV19,ASSIGSGDSNQPQH
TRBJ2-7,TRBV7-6,ASSLEAGGYEQY
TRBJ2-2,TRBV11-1,ASSRGDLDTGELF
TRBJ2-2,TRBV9,ASSVAPDTGELF
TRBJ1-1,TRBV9,ASSPGQGEAF
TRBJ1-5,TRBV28,ASSLWSGTGSNQPQH
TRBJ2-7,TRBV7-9,ASSLGSLGDYEQY
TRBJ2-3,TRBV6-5,ASTRTSGGSMQY
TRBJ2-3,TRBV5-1,ASSYYNRIHTQY
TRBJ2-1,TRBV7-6,ASSLGERNEQF
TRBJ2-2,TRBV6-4,ASSRLAGGNTGELF
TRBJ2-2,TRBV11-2,ASSLDGRGTGELF
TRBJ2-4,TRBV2,ASSKYGQDKNIQY
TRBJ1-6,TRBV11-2,ASSLDQYRENSPLH
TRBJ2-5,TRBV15,ATSRAQGGSETQY
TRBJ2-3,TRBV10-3,AIRQSTDTQY
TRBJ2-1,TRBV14,ASSQDRRARDEQF
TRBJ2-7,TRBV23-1,ASSQTGGHCEQY
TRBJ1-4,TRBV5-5,ASSLSPGDEKLF
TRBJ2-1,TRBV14,ASSLWTSGYNEQF
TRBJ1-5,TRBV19,ASSIDGGAHQPQH
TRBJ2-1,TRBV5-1,ASRPGTSGRNNEQF
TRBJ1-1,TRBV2,ASSSRQGETEAF
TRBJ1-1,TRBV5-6,ASSATRGYEAF
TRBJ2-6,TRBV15,ATSVVSGANVLT
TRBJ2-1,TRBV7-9,ASSRGAYNEQF
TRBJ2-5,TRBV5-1,ASSPERGGEETQY
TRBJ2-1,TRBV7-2,ASSQRVGRALGEQF
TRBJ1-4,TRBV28,ASSKREGLGEKLF
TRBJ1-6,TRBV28,ASRVPSSYNSPLH